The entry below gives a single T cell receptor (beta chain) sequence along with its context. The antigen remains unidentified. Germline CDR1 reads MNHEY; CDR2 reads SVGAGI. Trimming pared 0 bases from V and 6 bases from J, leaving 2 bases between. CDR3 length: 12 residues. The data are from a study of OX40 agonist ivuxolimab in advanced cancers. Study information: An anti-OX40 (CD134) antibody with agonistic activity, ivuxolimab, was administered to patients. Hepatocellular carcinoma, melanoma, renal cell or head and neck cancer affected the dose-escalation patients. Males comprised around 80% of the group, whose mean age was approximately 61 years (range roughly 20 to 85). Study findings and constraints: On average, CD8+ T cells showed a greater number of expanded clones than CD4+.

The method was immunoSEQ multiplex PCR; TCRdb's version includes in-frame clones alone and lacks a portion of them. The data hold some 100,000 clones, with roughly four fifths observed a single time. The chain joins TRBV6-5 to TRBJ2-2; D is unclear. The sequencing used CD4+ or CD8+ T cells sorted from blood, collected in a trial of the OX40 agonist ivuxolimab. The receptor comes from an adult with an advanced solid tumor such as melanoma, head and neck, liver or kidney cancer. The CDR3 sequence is CASSYSAGELFF. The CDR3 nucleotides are TGTGCCAGCAGTTACTCGGCCGGGGAGCTGTTTTTT.